Below, one T cell receptor beta chain is given with its context. The sample holds a few counts of this clone. Which antigen it targets is not known. No much larger clone exists at a distance of one base, and base qualities are not known. From each donor, a single peripheral blood sample of roughly 0.11 L on average was drawn into heparinised tubes. A BD FACSAria II and a panel including CD45RO, CCR7, CD25, CD127, CD95 and CD27 were used to sort naive, central memory, regulatory and stem cell-like memory CD4+ T cells. Every sorted population had a purity above 95%. Right away, PBMCs were isolated by Lymphoprep density gradient centrifugation and were stained directly, with no culture step. So that batch effects would be minimized, each experiment stained and sorted samples in pairs, pairing one healthy donor with one patient. These data belong to a study of beta chain features in type 1 diabetes listed by TCRdb under 2018. Turning to the overall study: Patients and healthy donors did not differ in mean age, gender distribution, total cell number or subset yield. Whereas all 28 donors provided naive and central memory subsets, regulatory and stem cell-like memory subsets were isolated from just 8 patients and about 8 healthy donors. The study compared the TCRB repertoires of sorted circulating CD4+ T cell subsets in recently diagnosed type 1 diabetes patients with those in matched healthy donors. A total of about 100 million sorted cells were examined across all samples, and RNA yield correlated strongly with the number of cells per subset.

All of the isolated RNA was reverse transcribed with the High Capacity cDNA Reverse Transcription Kit, so expressed TCRB transcripts were sequenced. Deep immunoSEQ sequencing was applied to naive, central memory and regulatory T cell samples, giving an average of about 3.6 million total reads per sample. Sorted cells were lysed in RLT buffer, and RNA was extracted using DNase-treated RNeasy Micro or Mini kits according to cell number. To prevent cross-contamination, every cell subset was processed on its own, while patient and healthy donor samples were processed together. Using the immunoSEQ multiplex PCR, TCRB sequences were amplified from cDNA into 87-bp fragments spanning the CDR3 region. The amplicons were sequenced using the Illumina HiSeq platform. Concerning the study's data processing: Synthetic template baselines were used to correct PCR bias computationally, reads within Hamming distance 2 were collapsed, and singletons that could not be merged were discarded. Reads were aligned against IMGT so that V, D and J genes, CDR3 length and insertions or deletions at six rearrangement sites could be assigned. Within each subset, clonotype counts were normalized to the number of sorted cells before true diversity and Gini coefficients were calculated with the tcR R package. Repertoire sharing was quantified using the overlap coefficient calculated on TCRB nucleotide sequences. Out-of-frame TCRB sequences from naive cells were analyzed as a proxy for the pre-selection repertoire. In TCRdb, the immuneACCESS table is reduced to in-frame sequences with V and J assigned. These tables do not hold every clone; where another copy was compared, an unresolved V gene accounts for under half, and the others remain unexplained. The DNA was the basis for D and trimming; V, J and clone size are from that table. The sample includes 300,000 to 350,000 clones, with roughly 14% observed a single time. The ten most abundant clones make up roughly 0.015% of the sample.

CDR1 and CDR2 (LNHDA, SQIVND) derive from the germline V gene (reference sequence). The CDR3, from cysteine to phenylalanine, totals 14 residues. The kept DNA is CDR3 alone, 42 bases in frame from the first base. V trim: 1 base; J trim: 5 bases; unmatched bases: 3. The paper as a whole reports these results and caveats: Naive, central memory and regulatory TCRB repertoires appeared to be more similar among patients than among healthy donors. At VDJ recombination sites, patients with type 1 diabetes made fewer insertions and deleted more nucleotides, a pattern implying thymic rearrangement abnormalities. Because cDNA was sequenced instead of genomic DNA, activated cells with high expression could be over-represented, although the groups did not differ in activation or CD3 levels. A moderate but significant shortening of TCRB CDR3 length was observed in type 1 diabetes patients in all four CD4+ subsets. Shorter templates might have been favored by PCR, but patient and control samples were amplified and corrected together, so both groups would have been affected equally by any skew. Only small numbers of individuals were included in the HLA sub-analyses, which left unresolved whether HLA type had any influence on TCRB rearrangement.

Material for sequencing was naive CD4+ T cells from blood. The cell subset or site label, as the study defines it: true naive CD4+ T cells. Recombination connected TRBV19 to TRBJ2-5; TRBD1 fits 8 bases in the junction. This sequence was found in a young woman with type 1 diabetes. The DNA sequence is as follows: TGTGCCAGTAGTATAGGGACAGGGATGGAGACCCAGTACTTC. Its translation is CASSIGTGMETQYF.